This entry lists 23 T cell receptor beta chains sequenced from one sample in a study of blood T cell repertoires in COVID-19. Assay: immunoSEQ multiplex PCR; the TCRdb copy retains only in-frame clones and omits some. This table has 70,000 to 80,000 clones, about nine tenths appearing once. The material sequenced was peripheral blood. The source of these receptors is an elderly man in a cohort sampled during active COVID-19.

This clone was detected a few times. The chain couples TRBV3-1 (or the pseudogene TRBV3-2) to TRBJ1-1, with D hard to call. Germline V CDR1 and CDR2: LGHDT, YNNKEL (reference sequence). The CDR3 has 13 residues. The V end was cut by 4 bases, the J end by 1 base, with 7 bases between. CDR3 sequence reads: CASSPRENTEAFF. CDR3 DNA: TGTGCCAGCAGCCCCCGGGAGAACACTGAAGCTTTCTTT.

V is TRBV5-1 and J is TRBJ1-3, with D possibly matching TRBD1 (5 bases). V was pared by 1 base and J by 0 bases, with 14 bases between. Germline loops: CDR1 SGHRS, CDR2 YFSETQ. The CDR3 totals 17 residues. DNA of the CDR3: TGCGCCAGCAGCTTGCTTCCAGGGTTAGGCTCTGGAAACACCATATATTTT. Translated, it gives CASSLLPGLGSGNTIYF.

The rearrangement joins TRBV7-9 to TRBJ2-1; 11 nucleotides agree with TRBD2. The CDR3 loop spans 19 amino acids. Looked up from germline, CDR1 is SEHNR and CDR2 is FQNEAQ (reference sequence). The J segment lost 1 base and the V segment lost 4 bases, leaving 12 bases of the junction unmatched. CDR3 sequence (DNA): TGTGCCAGCAGCTCACCACCATTTAGCGGGGGGGCGTCCTACAATGAGCAGTTCTTC. This gives the protein CASSSPPFSGGASYNEQFF.

The rearrangement uses TRBV25-1 and TRBJ1-1, with D unclear. Trimming stripped 4 bases from V and 1 base from J, with 10 bases between. The CDR3 has 14 residues. CDR1 and CDR2 from the germline V gene are MGHDK and SYGVNS. This chain's CDR3 is CASSGAGWNTEAFF. The CDR3 bases are TGTGCCAGCAGTGGGGCAGGATGGAACACTGAAGCTTTCTTT.

V gene TRBV15 combines with J gene TRBJ2-5, with 7 bases identical to TRBD2. The V gene end was trimmed by 6 bases and the J gene end by 2 bases; junction bases not matched to a gene: 6. CDR1 is LNHNV, CDR2 YYDKDF, per germline (reference sequence). The CDR3 runs to 14 residues. The DNA of the CDR3 is TGTGCCACCAGTCGTTACGGGGGGCAAGAGACCCAGTACTTC. This sequence encodes CATSRYGGQETQYF.

Only a few counts were recorded for this clone. The CDR3 loop is CASSSPRDRARNTIYF. CDR3 sequence (DNA): TGTGCCAGTAGTAGCCCCCGGGACAGGGCTAGAAACACCATATATTTT. This chain uses TRBV19 with TRBJ1-3; 9 bases fit TRBD1. With 4 bases clipped from V and 5 bases from J, the junction kept 9 bases outside the gene matches. The length of the CDR3 is 16 residues. Germline values: CDR1 LNHDA, CDR2 SQIVND (reference sequence).

The V gene is TRBV28, the J gene TRBJ1-3; 8 bases are a match to TRBD1. The CDR3 loop spans 16 amino acids. The germline V gene encodes CDR1 MDHEN and CDR2 SYDVKM. V lost 6 bases and J lost 0; bases outside the gene matches: 7. CDR3 DNA sequence: TGTGCCAGCAGGTCAAGGACAGGGTTCTCTGGAAACACCATATATTTT. Encoded protein: CASRSRTGFSGNTIYF.

The chain employs TRBV11-2 and TRBJ2-3; D possibly corresponds to TRBD2 (5 bases). CDR1 SGHAT and CDR2 FQNNGV come from the germline V gene. Trimming removed 1 base from V and 1 base from J, with 15 bases in between. This CDR3 contains 17 residues. The CDR3 sequence: CASSLVQLRARTDTQYF. The CDR3 DNA sequence: TGTGCCAGCAGCTTAGTTCAGTTGAGGGCACGCACAGATACGCAGTATTTT.

The gene calls are TRBV21-1 and TRBJ1-6; TRBD1, the D gene given by the table, was not confirmed from the DNA. TRBV21-1 is a documented pseudogene. CDR3 size: 15 residues. CDR3 sequence: CASSAWDRYNSPLHF. The CDR3 bases are TGTGCCAGCAGCGCCTGGGACAGGTATAATTCACCCCTCCACTTT.

The chain links TRBV27 to TRBJ1-1; TRBD1 aligns across 7 bases. The CDR3 runs to 14 residues. V shed 5 bases and J 11 bases; nucleotides not matched to a gene: 14. Germline CDR1 and CDR2: MNHEY and SMNVEV (reference sequence). CDR3: CASSTQKQGRVAFF. CDR3 bases: TGTGCCAGCAGTACTCAAAAACAGGGGCGAGTGGCTTTCTTT.

The chain links TRBV3-1 (or the pseudogene TRBV3-2) to TRBJ1-5, with D unclear. Looked up from germline, CDR1 is LGHDT and CDR2 is YNNKEL (reference sequence). Deletions cut 2 bases from V and 10 bases from J, with 12 bases between. The CDR3 is 13 amino acids. In nucleotides, the CDR3 is TGTGCCAGCAGCCAATCGGAGACGGCCCCCCAGCATTTT. Protein sequence: CASSQSETAPQHF.

This chain links TRBV3-1 (or the pseudogene TRBV3-2) with TRBJ2-2; D may be TRBD1 (7 bases). The CDR3 runs to 15 residues. CDR1 is LGHDT and CDR2 is YNNKEL in the germline V gene (reference sequence). V lost 2 bases and J lost 4, with 11 bases in between. CDR3 DNA sequence: TGTGCCAGCAGCCAACAGGGGGGCTCCACCGGGGAGCTGTTTTTT. The encoded protein is CASSQQGGSTGELFF.

This chain connects TRBV19 to TRBJ1-4; 7 nucleotides align to TRBD1. The germline CDR1 and CDR2 sequences are LNHDA and SQIVND (reference sequence). Unmatched junction bases numbered 6, after V lost 3 bases and J lost 8 bases. This CDR3 region has 14 residues. CDR3 coding DNA: TGTGCCAGTAGTATGAACAGGGGAAGGGAAAAACTGTTTTTT. Translation gives CASSMNRGREKLFF.

This sequence joins TRBV7-2 and TRBJ1-3; the D gene is possibly TRBD1 (5 bases). Trimming removed 0 bases from V and 4 bases from J, with 10 bases in between. Germline CDR1 is SGHTA and CDR2 is FQGNSA. CDR3 length: 15 amino acids. The CDR3 reads CASSLATRVGNTIYF. The DNA of the CDR3 is TGTGCCAGCAGCTTAGCGACCAGGGTAGGAAACACCATATATTTT.

The chain recombines TRBV11-1 with TRBJ2-7; 8 bases are shared with TRBD2. The CDR3 length is 16 residues. V gave up 6 bases and J gave up 0 bases; unmatched junction bases: 10. Germline CDR1 and CDR2: SGHAT and FQDESV (reference sequence). As DNA, the CDR3 is TGTGCCAGCAGATCAACTAGCGGAGGAAGCTCCTACGAGCAGTACTTC. Amino acid sequence: CASRSTSGGSSYEQYF. Together with reference TRBV11-1 and TRBJ2-7, the CDR3 gives the full variable domain: EAEVAQSPRYKITEKSQAVAFWCDPISGHATLYWYRQILGQGPELLVQFQDESVVDDSQLPKDRFSAERLKGVDSTLKIQPAELGDSAMYLCASRSTSGGSSYEQYFGPGTRLTVT.

In DNA form, the CDR3 reads TGCGCCAGCAGCTTTGACGGAGCGTCTAATCAGCCCCAGCATTTT. It is translated as CASSFDGASNQPQHF. The chain links TRBV5-1 to TRBJ1-5; D remains ambiguous. The CDR3 runs to 15 residues. Trimming shortened V by 2 bases and J by 4 bases, and 13 bases separated the two germline ends. Germline assignment: CDR1 SGHRS and CDR2 YFSETQ.

The rearrangement uses TRBV5-1 and TRBJ2-3, with D perhaps matching TRBD1 (6 bases). Trimming took off 4 bases at V and 2 bases at J, with 11 bases between the two ends. The CDR3 spans 14 residues. Germline CDR1 is SGHRS and CDR2 is YFSETQ. Here the CDR3 reads CASSRGQYTDTQYF. The DNA for the CDR3 is TGCGCCAGCAGCCGCGGACAGTACACAGATACGCAGTATTTT.

The chain joins TRBV7-2 to TRBJ2-5, with D hard to call. The CDR3 length is 13 residues. In germline, CDR1 is SGHTA, CDR2 FQGNSA. Trimming shortened V by 1 base and J by 5 bases, and 8 bases separated the two germline ends. The CDR3 DNA follows: TGTGCCAGCAGCTTAGTGCAGTTTGAGACCCAGTACTTC. This sequence encodes CASSLVQFETQYF.

The chain couples TRBV5-1 to TRBJ2-3; 10 positions agree with TRBD2. Per the germline V gene, CDR1 is SGHRS and CDR2 is YFSETQ. CDR3 length equals 15 residues. V lost 4 bases and J lost 4; bases outside the gene matches: 6. CDR3 bases: TGCGCCAGCAGCCCCAGCGGGGGGGCCCCAGATACGCAGTATTTT. Protein product: CASSPSGGAPDTQYF.

This chain joins TRBV6-4 and TRBJ2-3, with TRBD2 matching 9 bases. The trim removed 5 bases at V and 1 base at J, leaving 4 bases unmatched. Per germline, CDR1 MRHNA and CDR2 SNTAGT. The CDR3 has 15 amino acids. CDR3 in DNA: TGTGCCAGCAGTTATATAGCGGGGGGCACAGATACGCAGTATTTT. The encoded protein is CASSYIAGGTDTQYF.

The rearrangement links TRBV19 to TRBJ1-5; weak D call: TRBD1 (6 bases). This CDR3 has 15 amino acids. With 5 bases removed from V and 3 bases from J, the gap between germline ends came to 14 bases. The germline V gene has CDR1 LNHDA and CDR2 SQIVND (reference sequence). CDR3 sequence reads: CASSENRADNQPQHF. The CDR3 DNA sequence: TGTGCCAGTAGTGAGAACAGGGCGGACAATCAGCCCCAGCATTTT.

The chain recombines TRBV5-6 with TRBJ2-3; 11 positions match TRBD2. V dropped 7 bases and J dropped 4; count of bases not matched to a gene: 8. The CDR3 is 15 amino acids. The germline V gene has CDR1 SGHDT and CDR2 YYEEEE. CDR3 protein: CASGNSGGASDTQYF. CDR3 coding DNA: TGTGCCAGCGGCAATAGCGGGGGGGCCTCAGATACGCAGTATTTT.

This chain connects TRBV25-1 to TRBJ2-1; 9 nucleotides agree with TRBD1. CDR1 MGHDK and CDR2 SYGVNS come from the germline V gene. The CDR3 contains 13 residues. The V segment lost 9 bases and the J segment 6 bases; nucleotides outside the gene matches: 6. CDR3 nucleotide sequence: TGTGCCAGTACAGGACAGGGGATCAATGAGCAGTTCTTC. Protein: CASTGQGINEQFF. Full variable domain (rest looked up from reference TRBV25-1 and TRBJ2-1): EADIYQTPRYLVIGTGKKITLECSQTMGHDKMYWYQQDPGMELHLIHYSYGVNSTEKGDLSSESTVSRIRTEHFPLTLESARPSHTSQYLCASTGQGINEQFFGPGTRLTVL.